This T cell receptor beta chain stems from a study of T-cell reconstitution after alpha-beta-depleted transplantation in children. The authors prepared the TCRbeta library with unique molecular identifiers. MiXCR, run by TCRdb on the PCR reads, gives a single entry per CDR3 protein. Of about 610,000 distinct CDR3 sequences listed, 10% are singletons. V lost 6 bases, J lost 3 bases, and 8 bases stayed unmatched. Germline V gene lookup returns CDR1 LGHNA and CDR2 YNFKEQ. This CDR3 region has 15 residues. This specimen consisted of PBMCs from the stem cell graft donor, obtained from the stem cell graft. The chain is built from TRBV4-2 and TRBJ2-5, with 9 bases lining up with TRBD1. This TCR was sampled from a human donor who donated a stem cell graft to a child with acute myeloid leukemia. In DNA, the CDR3 is TGTGCCAGCAGTCTTACACAGGGGGCTAAAGAGACCCAGTACTTC. This translates into CASSLTQGAKETQYF.